The next 23 T cell receptor beta chains were all read from a single sample in a study of blood T cell repertoires in COVID-19. Assay: immunoSEQ multiplex PCR; the TCRdb copy retains only in-frame clones and omits some. The sample carries approximately 300,000 clones, around 87% recorded once. The sequencing input was PBMCs or T cells enriched from blood (not recorded which). The source of these receptors is a woman in her thirties who had recovered from COVID-19.

In this sample, this clone turned up a few times. The genes are TRBV29-1 and TRBJ1-5; no firm D call. Germline CDR1 and CDR2: SQVTM and ANQGSEA. The V end lost 6 bases, the J end lost 4 bases, and 13 bases lay between the germline ends. The CDR3 is made up of 13 amino acids. The CDR3 nucleotides are TGCAGCGTGCAGCCTAGGCTAAATCAGCCCCAGCATTTT. Its translation is CSVQPRLNQPQHF.

This sequence joins TRBV24-1 and TRBJ2-2; 11 bases are a match to TRBD1. Looked up from germline, CDR1 is KGHDR and CDR2 is SFDVKD. The V gene end was trimmed by 4 bases and the J gene end by 5 bases; junction bases not matched to a gene: 5. The CDR3 has 16 amino acids. CDR3 sequence: CATSDPGTGGTGELFF. DNA for the CDR3: TGTGCCACCAGTGACCCAGGGACAGGGGGGACCGGGGAGCTGTTTTTT.

The chain carries TRBV5-5 and TRBJ2-6; D is unresolved. V was pared by 4 bases and J by 4 bases, with 12 bases between. Germline V gene sequence: CDR1 SGHKS, CDR2 YYEKEE (reference sequence). The CDR3 is 15 residues long. The chain's CDR3 is CASSPQATGANVLTF. The CDR3, as DNA: TGTGCCAGCAGCCCTCAGGCAACAGGGGCCAACGTCCTGACTTTC.

This chain connects TRBV7-9 to TRBJ2-1; a possible D gene is TRBD2 (5 bases). The CDR3 totals 14 residues. The V end was cut by 5 bases, the J end by 12 bases, with 20 bases between. The germline gives CDR1 SEHNR, CDR2 FQNEAQ (reference sequence). Here the CDR3 DNA reads TGTGCCAGCAGCCCTAGCTTGGGGTGGATAGGGCAGTTCTTC. Its protein product is CASSPSLGWIGQFF.

The chain carries TRBV12-3 or TRBV12-4 and TRBJ1-1, with a possible D match to TRBD1 (5 bases). CDR3 length: 12 residues. Deletions cut 9 bases from V and 5 bases from J, with 13 bases between. The CDR3 region has the DNA TGTGCCAGTCATAGGGGTGCAACTGAAGCTTTCTTT. Residues: CASHRGATEAFF.

In regard to this clone: The junction shows a germline mismatch at one end, possibly a read error. The chain joins TRBV11-2 to TRBJ1-4; D not certain. In germline, CDR1 is SGHAT, CDR2 FQNNGV. The CDR3 has 15 amino acids. CDR3 residues: CASSSGVVPNEKLFF. The CDR3 DNA follows: TGTGCCAGCAGCTCGGGAGTGGTTCCTAACGAAAAACTGTTTTTT.

V is TRBV2 and J is TRBJ2-7; possibly TRBD2 for D (5 bases). The germline CDR1 and CDR2 sequences are SNHLY and FYNNEI. Trimming pared 6 bases from V and 0 bases from J, leaving 9 bases between. This CDR3 region has 13 residues. The CDR3 sequence is CASRDSGSYEQYF. Written as DNA, the CDR3 is TGTGCCAGCAGGGACTCGGGCTCCTACGAGCAGTACTTC.

Points on this clone: The junction shows a germline mismatch at one end, possibly a read error. The genes are TRBV5-1 and TRBJ1-4; TRBD1 matches at 7 bases. CDR1 and CDR2 from the germline V gene are SGHRS and YFSETQ. CDR3 length: 15 residues. CDR3 nucleotides: TGCGCCAGCAGGTTGGAAGGGGGCACTCGTGAAAAACTGTTTTTT. This sequence encodes CASRLEGGTREKLFF.

V and J are TRBV12-3 or TRBV12-4 and TRBJ1-1; 8 bases fit TRBD1. The junction had 6 bases not matched to a gene; V was cut back by 7 bases and J by 5 bases. The CDR3 has 13 amino acids. The CDR3 DNA reads as TGTGCCAGCATCGAGACAGGGGTAACTGAAGCTTTCTTT. Its translation: CASIETGVTEAFF.

V and J are TRBV19 and TRBJ1-4; TRBD1 might be the D (6 bases). Germline CDR1 reads LNHDA; CDR2 reads SQIVND (reference sequence). CDR3 size: 15 residues. Trimming cost V 7 bases and J 3 bases, with 15 bases left between them. The CDR3 DNA reads as TGTGCCAGTATCAGGTCCAGGGGATCTAATGAAAAACTGTTTTTT. Translation: CASIRSRGSNEKLFF.

The chain has TRBV13 and TRBJ1-2; possible D gene TRBD1, 6 bases. The CDR3 is made up of 13 amino acids. Germline CDR1 PRHDT, CDR2 FYEKMQ (reference sequence). V was cut by 3 bases and J by 4 bases, with 9 bases left in between. The CDR3 nucleotides are TGTGCCAGCAGCTTCGACAGGATCTATGGCTACACCTTC. Translated: CASSFDRIYGYTF.

V is TRBV19 and J is TRBJ1-1, with 8 bases lining up with TRBD1. There are 15 residues in the CDR3. The trim removed 5 bases at V and 6 bases at J, leaving 11 bases unmatched. From germline, CDR1 is LNHDA and CDR2 SQIVND (reference sequence). CDR3 nucleotides: TGTGCCAGTAGTCCCTTGGGACAGGTCTACGCTGAAGCTTTCTTT. This codes for CASSPLGQVYAEAFF.

This clone was recorded once. The chain uses TRBV19 and TRBJ1-4; 8 bases fit TRBD1. Germline V gene sequence: CDR1 LNHDA, CDR2 SQIVND (reference sequence). V lost 4 bases, J lost 2 bases, and 3 bases stayed unmatched. There are 15 residues in the CDR3. The CDR3 DNA is TGTGCCAGTAGTACGTACAGGGGGACTAATGAAAAACTGTTTTTT. This encodes CASSTYRGTNEKLFF.

The chain joins TRBV5-1 to TRBJ2-5, with unresolved D. V shed 0 bases and J shed 0 bases, with 9 bases lying between them. In germline, CDR1 is SGHRS, CDR2 YFSETQ. CDR3 length: 15 residues. The CDR3 DNA sequence: TGCGCCAGCAGCTTGGCCGAGGCAAACCAAGAGACCCAGTACTTC. This encodes CASSLAEANQETQYF.

The V gene is TRBV28, the J gene TRBJ1-2; TRBD1 is a possible D gene (6 bases). The CDR3 covers 16 residues. Trimming shortened V by 3 bases and J by 1 base, and 15 bases separated the two germline ends. Germline loops: CDR1 MDHEN, CDR2 SYDVKM. The CDR3 coding sequence is TGTGCCAGCAGTTTTATTTACCAGGACAGTAACTATGGCTACACCTTC. Encoded protein: CASSFIYQDSNYGYTF.

This chain joins TRBV6-2 or TRBV6-3 and TRBJ2-2; 11 bases map to TRBD1. Per the germline V gene, CDR1 is MNHEY and CDR2 is SVGEGT. The CDR3 extends over 15 amino acids. V lost 5 bases, J lost 5 bases, and 4 bases stayed unmatched. The CDR3 region has the DNA TGTGCCAGCAGTCCCGGGACAGGGGGGACCGGGGAGCTGTTTTTT. It encodes CASSPGTGGTGELFF.

The chain links TRBV21-1 to TRBJ2-7; the DNA was not used to check the table's D call, TRBD1. TRBV21-1 is termed a pseudogene. The CDR3 spans 13 residues. Here the CDR3 reads CASSKRQADEQYF. The CDR3, as DNA: TGTGCCAGCAGCAAACGTCAGGCCGACGAGCAGTACTTC.

The V call is TRBV9, the J call TRBJ1-2; tentative D call: TRBD1 (5 bases). V was trimmed by 3 bases and J by 4 bases, leaving 16 bases between them. CDR1 and CDR2 from the germline V gene are SGDLS and YYNGEE. The CDR3 runs to 15 residues. This CDR3 is CASSGPQGFTYGYTF. The CDR3 DNA reads as TGTGCCAGCAGCGGGCCCCAGGGCTTTACCTATGGCTACACCTTC.

The gene calls are TRBV4-2 and TRBJ2-1; D may be TRBD2 (6 bases). Germline V CDR1 and CDR2: LGHNA, YNFKEQ. There are 15 residues in the CDR3. V was pared by 0 bases and J by 7 bases, with 13 bases between. The CDR3 spells CASSQDRGSGNEQFF. CDR3 DNA sequence: TGTGCCAGCAGCCAAGATCGGGGGTCGGGTAATGAGCAGTTCTTC.

The chain uses TRBV29-1 and TRBJ2-2; 7 bases fit TRBD1. V shed 2 bases, J shed 0 bases, and the junction held 6 bases outside the gene matches. The CDR3 loop spans 16 amino acids. Per the germline V gene, CDR1 is SQVTM and CDR2 is ANQGSEA. The CDR3 spells CSVEPRTGANTGELFF. The CDR3 DNA is TGCAGCGTTGAACCCCGGACAGGAGCGAACACCGGGGAGCTGTTTTTT.

The V gene is TRBV18, the J gene TRBJ1-2; the D gene is possibly TRBD1 (5 bases). Germline lookup yields CDR1 KGHSH and CDR2 LQKENI. V was clipped by 6 bases and J by 6 bases, with 11 bases between them. The CDR3 has 12 amino acids. The CDR3 DNA reads TGTGCCAGCTCCTACGGAGGGGATGGCTACACCTTC. Its protein product is CASSYGGDGYTF.

This clone was detected a few times. This chain uses TRBV10-1 with TRBJ2-2, with D possibly matching TRBD1 (6 bases). Germline lookup yields CDR1 WNHNN and CDR2 SYGVQD (reference sequence). V dropped 5 bases and J dropped 6 bases, with 16 bases sitting between them. The CDR3 contains 15 residues. CDR3 residues: CASSPETGKAGELFF. In DNA, the CDR3 is TGCGCCAGCAGTCCGGAAACAGGGAAGGCCGGGGAGCTGTTTTTT.

The V call is TRBV28, the J call TRBJ1-5, with 8 bases aligning to TRBD1. CDR1 MDHEN and CDR2 SYDVKM come from the germline V gene. The CDR3 is made up of 17 amino acids. The J segment lost 7 bases and the V segment lost 6 bases, leaving 17 bases of the junction unmatched. CDR3 residues: CASRARQGTETGQPQHF. CDR3 in DNA: TGTGCCAGCAGGGCTCGACAGGGGACAGAGACGGGACAGCCCCAGCATTTT.